These 25 T cell receptor beta chains originate from one sample sequenced in a study of beta chain features in type 1 diabetes. Expressed TCRB transcripts were sequenced because the isolated RNA had all been reverse transcribed beforehand. Only in-frame clones appear in the TCRdb table, and some are missing; sequencing was by immunoSEQ multiplex PCR. The sample consists of 640,000 or so clones, over 13% of them appearing once. Antigens for these TCRs are unknown. Study findings and constraints: Patients with Type 1 diabetes showed moderately but significantly shorter TCRB CDR3s in all four CD4+ subsets.

The sequencing sample was made of naive CD4+ T cells from blood. The origin of the receptors is a man between 18 and 29 years old with type 1 diabetes.

This clone appeared a few times. The same CDR3 also results from other DNA sequences found in this sample. The chain joins TRBV5-6 to TRBJ1-5; D call uncertain. CDR3 length: 13 residues. Germline CDR1 SGHDT, CDR2 YYEEEE. V lost 0 bases and J lost 3, with 4 bases in between. This CDR3 is CASSLGLNQPQHF. For the CDR3, the DNA is TGTGCCAGCAGCTTGGGGCTCAATCAGCCCCAGCATTTT.

The chain carries TRBV5-1 and TRBJ1-4; D unresolved. CDR3 length equals 14 residues. Germline V gives CDR1 SGHRS, CDR2 YFSETQ. Trimming took off 6 bases at V and 3 bases at J, with 12 bases between the two ends. CDR3 residues: CASTSADPNEKLFF. CDR3 sequence (DNA): TGCGCCAGCACCTCGGCGGATCCTAATGAAAAACTGTTTTTT.

The V and J genes are TRBV23-1 and TRBJ1-5; D is unresolved. TRBV23-1 is treated as an ORF (open reading frame) with a function not yet certain. This CDR3 has 12 residues. Trimming shortened V by 0 bases and J by 7 bases, and 4 bases separated the two germline ends. The CDR3 spells CASSQSQQPQHF. CDR3 DNA: TGCGCCAGCAGTCAATCGCAGCAGCCCCAGCATTTT.

V usage is TRBV13 and J usage is TRBJ2-7; the match to TRBD1 covers 8 bases. The ends lost 5 bases at V and 13 bases at J; junction bases unmatched: 25. Germline-derived CDR1 and CDR2 are PRHDT and FYEKMQ (reference sequence). This CDR3 comprises 17 residues. This CDR3 is CASSPQRSGTGIMRLYF. CDR3 sequence (DNA): TGTGCCAGCAGCCCACAGCGATCCGGGACAGGCATAATGAGGTTATACTTC. The full variable domain, with the rest looked up from reference TRBV13 and TRBJ2-7, is AAGVIQSPRHLIKEKRETATLKCYPIPRHDTVYWYQQGPGQDPQFLISFYEKMQSDKGSIPDRFSAQQFSDYHSELNMSSLELGDSALYFCASSPQRSGTGIMRLYFGPGTRLTVT.

The chain carries TRBV7-9 and TRBJ2-1, with D maybe TRBD2 (6 bases). Germline values: CDR1 SEHNR, CDR2 FQNEAQ (reference sequence). The CDR3 loop spans 16 amino acids. The V end lost 3 bases, the J end lost 4 bases, and 16 bases lay between the germline ends. This chain's CDR3 is CASSFHGGLAYNEQFF. CDR3 sequence (DNA): TGTGCCAGCAGCTTCCACGGGGGACTCGCATACAATGAGCAGTTCTTC. Supplemented by reference TRBV7-9 and TRBJ2-1, the full variable domain reads DTGVSQNPRHKITKRGQNVTFRCDPISEHNRLYWYRQTLGQGPEFLTYFQNEAQLEKSRLLSDRFSAERPKGSFSTLEIQRTEQGDSAMYLCASSFHGGLAYNEQFFGPGTRLTVL.

This clone was seen a few times. V and J are TRBV6-4 and TRBJ2-2; 10 bases line up with TRBD2. The V segment lost 6 bases and the J segment 6 bases; nucleotides outside the gene matches: 7. Per germline, CDR1 MRHNA and CDR2 SNTAGT. The CDR3 contains 15 residues. This chain's CDR3 is CASRRLAGVPGELFF. In nucleotides, the CDR3 is TGTGCCAGCAGGCGCCTAGCGGGAGTCCCCGGGGAGCTGTTTTTT.

This clone turned up a few times. The V gene is TRBV6-5, the J gene TRBJ1-6, with D possibly matching TRBD1 (5 bases). Germline lookup yields CDR1 MNHEY and CDR2 SVGAGI. This CDR3 has 14 residues. Trimming cost V 6 bases and J 5 bases, with 11 bases left between them. CDR3 residues: CASSYGGNNSPLHF. The CDR3 DNA is TGTGCCAGCAGCTACGGGGGTAATAATTCACCCCTCCACTTT.

A few counts support this clone. The CDR3 DNA sequence: TGCGCCAGCAGCCAAGATGACGCGGGAGGCAGAGAGACCCAGTACTTC. Protein product: CASSQDDAGGRETQYF. The chain couples TRBV4-1 to TRBJ2-5, with 8 positions matching TRBD2. The length of the CDR3 is 16 residues. The V segment lost 0 bases and the J segment 4 bases; nucleotides outside the gene matches: 7. Germline V lookup: CDR1 MGHRA, CDR2 YSYEKL.

This clone was found a few times. This chain joins TRBV29-1 and TRBJ2-7; D might be TRBD1 (5 bases). CDR1 SQVTM and CDR2 ANQGSEA come from the germline V gene. Trimming shortened V by 7 bases and J by 4 bases, and 20 bases separated the two germline ends. The CDR3 length is 14 residues. The CDR3 loop is CSAAGRVAVYEQYF. CDR3 nucleotide sequence: TGCAGCGCCGCCGGCAGGGTGGCTGTATACGAGCAGTACTTC.

This clone was seen only a few times. The V and J genes are TRBV7-2 and TRBJ1-3; D may be TRBD1 (5 bases). Germline V gene data show CDR1 as SGHTA and CDR2 as FQGNSA. Trimming shortened V by 5 bases and J by 0 bases, and 14 bases separated the two germline ends. The length of the CDR3 is 16 residues. CDR3 in amino acids: CASSLSSGSSGNTIYF. In nucleotides, the CDR3 is TGTGCCAGCAGCCTTTCATCAGGGTCCTCTGGAAACACCATATATTTT.

This clone was observed a few times. The chain is built from TRBV30 and TRBJ2-2, with TRBD1 matching over 7 bases. Germline CDR1 GTSNPN, CDR2 SVGIG (reference sequence). With V trimmed by 5 bases and J by 0 bases, 9 bases remained unmatched. This CDR3 spans 16 amino acids. CDR3: CAWDNTGASNTGELFF. In DNA, the CDR3 is TGTGCCTGGGATAATACAGGGGCTTCGAACACCGGGGAGCTGTTTTTT.

This clone was seen a few times. The chain joins TRBV6-4 to TRBJ2-1; D is uncertain. Germline V gives CDR1 MRHNA, CDR2 SNTAGT. There are 9 residues in the CDR3. CDR3 sequence: CPGPYEQFF. The CDR3 DNA reads as TGTCCAGGTCCCTATGAGCAGTTCTTC.

The J gene is TRBJ2-4, the V gene TRBV28; D call uncertain. With 3 bases removed from V and 4 bases from J, the gap between germline ends came to 7 bases. The CDR3 runs 13 residues. In germline, CDR1 is MDHEN, CDR2 SYDVKM. CDR3 in amino acids: CASSLDGKNIQYF. CDR3 bases: TGTGCCAGCAGTTTGGACGGAAAAAACATTCAGTACTTC.

The sample holds a few counts of this clone. The chain is built from TRBV6-5 and TRBJ1-3, with D hard to call. The CDR3 has 16 residues. V lost 2 bases, J lost 2 bases, and 13 bases lay in between. In germline, CDR1 is MNHEY, CDR2 SVGAGI. The CDR3 bases are TGTGCCAGCAGTTACAGGATGACACAAACTGGAAACACCATATATTTT. It translates to CASSYRMTQTGNTIYF.

At least ten counts were recorded for this clone. The rearrangement links TRBV21-1 to TRBJ2-3; TRBD2 reflects the table's D call only, with no check against the DNA. TRBV21-1 is a listed pseudogene. The CDR3 is 13 residues long. The CDR3: CASSILDSVAQYF. CDR3 DNA: TGTGCCAGCAGCATTTTGGACTCCGTAGCGCAGTATTTT.

Only a few counts were recorded for this clone. This CDR3 is CASWGQQEQFF. The CDR3 DNA reads TGTGCCTCCTGGGGACAGCAGGAGCAGTTCTTC. The chain carries TRBV28 and TRBJ2-1; the match to TRBD1 covers 7 bases. The CDR3 is made up of 11 amino acids. CDR1 MDHEN and CDR2 SYDVKM come from the germline V gene. V trimming: 11 bases; J trimming: 10 bases; junction bases outside the gene matches: 8.

V usage is TRBV5-1 and J usage is TRBJ2-1; 7 bases match TRBD1. The CDR3 runs 14 residues. The J segment lost 6 bases and the V segment lost 3 bases, leaving 6 bases of the junction unmatched. The germline V gene has CDR1 SGHRS and CDR2 YFSETQ. CDR3 residues: CASSSQTGLNEQFF. The DNA of the CDR3 is TGCGCCAGCAGCTCACAGACAGGGCTCAATGAGCAGTTCTTC. The variable domain in full, with the rest retrieved from reference TRBV5-1 and TRBJ2-1, is KAGVTQTPRYLIKTRGQQVTLSCSPISGHRSVSWYQQTPGQGLQFLFEYFSETQRNKGNFPGRFSGRQFSNSRSEMNVSTLELGDSALYLCASSSQTGLNEQFFGPGTRLTVL.

The chain joins TRBV7-3 to TRBJ2-2; no firm D call. The CDR3 spans 15 residues. The ends were cut back, 5 bases at V and 5 bases at J, with 15 bases in the middle. Germline V gene sequence: CDR1 SGHTA, CDR2 FQGTGA. The CDR3 bases are TGTGCCAGCAGCCCCGCCCCGTTCGGTACCGGGGAGCTGTTTTTT. Encoded protein: CASSPAPFGTGELFF.

The chain recombines TRBV7-9 with TRBJ2-1; 13 nucleotides agree with TRBD2. The CDR3 loop spans 17 amino acids. V lost 5 bases, J lost 8 bases, and 12 bases stayed unmatched. Germline V lookup: CDR1 SEHNR, CDR2 FQNEAQ (reference sequence). CDR3 sequence reads: CASSPGTSGIPHDEQFF. CDR3 DNA: TGTGCCAGCAGCCCGGGGACTAGCGGGATACCCCACGATGAGCAGTTCTTC.

This clone was observed a few times. This rearrangement joins TRBV7-2 to TRBJ2-5; possibly TRBD1 for D (5 bases). Germline-derived CDR1 and CDR2 are SGHTA and FQGNSA. The V and J ends lost 2 bases and 4 bases respectively, with 8 bases between them. This CDR3 has 13 amino acids. CDR3 in amino acids: CASSLSRGETQYF. The CDR3 coding sequence is TGTGCCAGCAGCTTAAGTAGGGGAGAGACCCAGTACTTC.

The chain combines TRBV19 with TRBJ2-2; 8 bases fit TRBD2. V gave up 9 bases and J gave up 4 bases; unmatched junction bases: 7. This CDR3 is built from 14 residues. Germline V gene data show CDR1 as LNHDA and CDR2 as SQIVND (reference sequence). The CDR3 DNA sequence: TGTGCCAGCCGGACTAGCCCGGGCACCGGGGAGCTGTTTTTT. Translated: CASRTSPGTGELFF.

This chain links TRBV2 with TRBJ1-2, with 11 bases that match TRBD1. The germline gives CDR1 SNHLY, CDR2 FYNNEI. CDR3 length: 14 amino acids. The V gene end was trimmed by 6 bases and the J gene end by 4 bases; junction bases not matched to a gene: 4. The CDR3 DNA sequence: TGTGCCAGCAGGATTGGGACAGGGGGCTATGGCTACACCTTC. It encodes CASRIGTGGYGYTF.

This clone showed up just a few times. The rearrangement links TRBV29-1 to TRBJ1-1; D not certain. The CDR3 spans 14 residues. Germline CDR1 is SQVTM and CDR2 is ANQGSEA. V gave up 5 bases and J gave up 1 base, with 14 bases separating them. This CDR3 is CSVYQDSGNTEAFF. The CDR3 DNA is TGCAGCGTTTACCAAGACTCTGGGAACACTGAAGCTTTCTTT. Using reference TRBV29-1 and TRBJ1-1 for the parts outside the CDR3, the full variable domain is SAVISQKPSRDICQRGTSLTIQCQVDSQVTMMFWYRQQPGQSLTLIATANQGSEATYESGFVIDKFPISRPNLTFSTLTVSNMSPEDSSIYLCSVYQDSGNTEAFFGQGTRLTVV.

V gene TRBV7-9 combines with J gene TRBJ2-4; maybe TRBD2 (6 bases). Germline CDR1 SEHNR, CDR2 FQNEAQ (reference sequence). The CDR3 sequence is 15 residues long. Trimming took 5 bases from V and 1 from J, leaving 12 bases between them. CDR3: CASSPSGGAKNIQYF. The CDR3 region has the DNA TGTGCCAGCAGCCCAAGTGGGGGGGCCAAAAACATTCAGTACTTC.

This clone was picked up a small number of times. This chain connects TRBV5-1 to TRBJ2-3; D may be TRBD1 (6 bases). Trimming left V 1 base short and J 5 bases short, with 14 bases between. CDR1 and CDR2 (germline): SGHRS, YFSETQ. The CDR3 is 15 amino acids. The CDR3 DNA is TGCGCCAGCAGCTTGATGTCAGGGGCGGGAGATACGCAGTATTTT. Translating it yields CASSLMSGAGDTQYF.